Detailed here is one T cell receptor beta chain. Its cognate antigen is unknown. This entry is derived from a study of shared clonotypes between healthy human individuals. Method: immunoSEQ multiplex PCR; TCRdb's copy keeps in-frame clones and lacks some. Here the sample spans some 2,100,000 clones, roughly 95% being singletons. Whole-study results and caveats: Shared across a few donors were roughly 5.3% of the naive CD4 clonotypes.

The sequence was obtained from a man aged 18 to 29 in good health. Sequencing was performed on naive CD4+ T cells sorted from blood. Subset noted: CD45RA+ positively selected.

This CDR3 is CASSLLDRGLEQYF. DNA for the CDR3: TGTGCCAGCAGTTTATTGGACAGGGGGCTCGAGCAGTACTTC. The chain carries TRBV28 and TRBJ2-7; TRBD1 matches at 11 bases. J lost 6 bases, V lost 1 base, and 2 bases had no gene match. CDR1 is MDHEN, CDR2 SYDVKM, per germline. CDR3 length equals 14 residues. Variable domain in full (rest from reference TRBV28 and TRBJ2-7): DVKVTQSSRYLVKRTGEKVFLECVQDMDHENMFWYRQDPGLGLRLIYFSYDVKMKEKGDIPEGYSVSREKKERFSLILESASTNQTSMYLCASSLLDRGLEQYFGPGTRLTVT.